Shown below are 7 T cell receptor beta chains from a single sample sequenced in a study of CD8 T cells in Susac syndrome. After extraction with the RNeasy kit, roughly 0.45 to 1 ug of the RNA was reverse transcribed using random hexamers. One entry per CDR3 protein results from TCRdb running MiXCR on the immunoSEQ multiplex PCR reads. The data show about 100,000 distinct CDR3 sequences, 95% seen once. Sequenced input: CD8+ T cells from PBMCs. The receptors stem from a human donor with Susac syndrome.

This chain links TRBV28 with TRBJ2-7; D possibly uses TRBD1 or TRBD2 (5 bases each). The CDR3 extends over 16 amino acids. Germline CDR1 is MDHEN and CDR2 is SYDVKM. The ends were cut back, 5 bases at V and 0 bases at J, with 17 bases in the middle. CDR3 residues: CASSPPGPSGSYEQYF. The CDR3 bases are TGTGCCAGCAGTCCGCCGGGACCTTCTGGCTCCTACGAGCAGTACTTC.

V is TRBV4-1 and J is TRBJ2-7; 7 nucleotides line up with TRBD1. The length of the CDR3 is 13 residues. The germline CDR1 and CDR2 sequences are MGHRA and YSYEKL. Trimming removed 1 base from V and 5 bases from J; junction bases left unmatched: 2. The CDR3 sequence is CASSQVGGHEQYF. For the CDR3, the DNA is TGCGCCAGCAGCCAAGTAGGGGGCCACGAGCAGTACTTC.

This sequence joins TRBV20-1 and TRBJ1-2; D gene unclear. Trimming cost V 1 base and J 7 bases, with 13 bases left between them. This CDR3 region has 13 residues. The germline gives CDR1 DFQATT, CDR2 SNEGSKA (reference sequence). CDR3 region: CSARVEASRGYTF. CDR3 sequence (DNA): TGCAGTGCTAGAGTTGAGGCTTCTCGTGGCTACACCTTC.

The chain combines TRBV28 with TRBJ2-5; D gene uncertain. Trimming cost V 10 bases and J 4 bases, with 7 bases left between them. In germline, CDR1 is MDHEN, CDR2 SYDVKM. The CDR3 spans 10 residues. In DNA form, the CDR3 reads TGTGCCACCTACAGAGAGACCCAGTACTTC. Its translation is CATYRETQYF.

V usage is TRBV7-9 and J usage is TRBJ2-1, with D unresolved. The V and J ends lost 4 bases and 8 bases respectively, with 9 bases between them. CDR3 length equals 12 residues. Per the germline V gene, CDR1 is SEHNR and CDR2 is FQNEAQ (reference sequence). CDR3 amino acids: CASSSDLYEQFF. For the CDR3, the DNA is TGTGCCAGCAGCTCCGATCTTTATGAGCAGTTCTTC.

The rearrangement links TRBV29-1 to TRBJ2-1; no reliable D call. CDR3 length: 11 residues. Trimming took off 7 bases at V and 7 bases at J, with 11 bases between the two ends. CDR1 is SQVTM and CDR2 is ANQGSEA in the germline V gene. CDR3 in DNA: TGCAGCGCCCACATAGGAAATGAGCAGTTCTTC. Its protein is CSAHIGNEQFF.

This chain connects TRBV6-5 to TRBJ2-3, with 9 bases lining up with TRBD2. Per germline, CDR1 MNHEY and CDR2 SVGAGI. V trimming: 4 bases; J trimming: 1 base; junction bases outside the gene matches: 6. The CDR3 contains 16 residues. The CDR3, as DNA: TGTGCCAGCAGTTCCCTAGCGGGATTAGGCACAGATACGCAGTATTTT. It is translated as CASSSLAGLGTDTQYF.